The T cell receptor (beta chain) described here comes from a study of brain T cells in children with intractable seizures. Study findings and constraints: Viral specificity was inferred only from CDR3 similarity; HCMV serostatus was unknown. Pre-surgery blood may have been undersampled, hiding some clones.

Only cases whose brain tissue showed the highest T cell transcript signatures were sequenced. This CDR3 contains 13 residues. Trimming pared 5 bases from V and 4 bases from J, leaving 11 bases between. Assay used: immunoSEQ multiplex PCR; TCRdb lists only in-frame clones, some missing. This sample yields 80,000 or so clones, of which around 90% are seen a single time; about 23% belongs to the top ten. On this clone: As yet, its antigen is unknown.

The chain recombines TRBV12-3 or TRBV12-4 with TRBJ1-2; possible D gene TRBD1, 6 bases. The specimen was peripheral blood, collected at surgery. This sequence originates from a girl aged 2-9 years with Rasmussen encephalitis and intractable seizures. The CDR3 sequence: CASSPQDSYGYTF. For the CDR3, the DNA is TGTGCCAGCAGTCCCCAGGACAGCTATGGCTACACCTTC.